The 5 T cell receptor beta chains reported below all come from one sample, sequenced in a study of blood T cell repertoires in COVID-19. TCRdb's copy holds only in-frame clones and misses some; the assay was immunoSEQ multiplex PCR. The data hold around 340,000 clones, with 80% to 90% observed a single time. What was sequenced was PBMCs or T cells enriched from blood (not recorded which). All receptors derive from a woman in her 40s with acute COVID-19.

The chain has TRBV29-1 and TRBJ2-7; TRBD2 agrees at 7 bases. The junction had 8 bases not matched to a gene; V was cut back by 4 bases and J by 5 bases. Germline V gene lookup returns CDR1 SQVTM and CDR2 ANQGSEA. The CDR3 consists of 13 residues. For the CDR3, the DNA is TGCAGCGTTGTATTAGTGGGAGGGAACGAGCAGTACTTC. Its translation: CSVVLVGGNEQYF.

The chain is built from TRBV6-4 and TRBJ1-2, with 10 bases fitting TRBD1. Germline loops: CDR1 MRHNA, CDR2 SNTAGT. The CDR3 has 16 residues. With V trimmed by 3 bases and J by 8 bases, 12 bases remained unmatched. The CDR3 reads CASSEGRQGAIGGYTF. CDR3 bases: TGTGCCAGCAGTGAGGGTCGACAGGGGGCAATTGGAGGCTACACCTTC.

This sequence joins TRBV24-1 and TRBJ2-7; D perhaps matches TRBD1 (5 bases). Per the germline V gene, CDR1 is KGHDR and CDR2 is SFDVKD. The CDR3 has 15 amino acids. The V end was cut by 4 bases, the J end by 3 bases, with 15 bases between. The DNA of the CDR3 is TGTGCCACCAGTGAGGCTCGACAGCAAGGCTACGAGCAGTACTTC. Translating gives CATSEARQQGYEQYF.

This clone has a count of ten or more. The rearrangement joins TRBV3-1 (or the pseudogene TRBV3-2) to TRBJ2-7, with D possibly TRBD2 on 7 matching bases. V lost 1 base and J lost 3, with 16 bases in between. This CDR3 spans 16 amino acids. The germline V gene encodes CDR1 LGHDT and CDR2 YNNKEL (reference sequence). The CDR3, as DNA: TGTGCCAGCAGCCAAGCACAGGGAGGGTCTGGCTACGAGCAGTACTTC. Encoded protein: CASSQAQGGSGYEQYF.

The V and J genes are TRBV24-1 and TRBJ2-1, with 7 positions matching TRBD1. Germline V CDR1 and CDR2: KGHDR, SFDVKD. The CDR3 has 14 residues. Trimming at V came to 5 bases and at J to 8 bases, leaving 8 bases not matched to a gene. The CDR3 loop is CATSGQGPWDEQFF. CDR3 sequence (DNA): TGTGCCACCAGTGGACAGGGCCCGTGGGATGAGCAGTTCTTC.